Detailed here is one TCR beta chain. No antigen is known for it. Per-nucleotide qualities are absent, and no much larger clonotype sits a single base away. Receptor amplification or capture employed RACE. TCRdb names NextSeq 500 as the instrument used. Library preparation attached unique molecular identifiers to individual cDNA molecules for quantitative, reproducible TCR counting. Each blood RNA sample was used to sequence both TCR alpha and TCR beta chains. The authors' analysis ran thus. A median of about 100,000 TCRs per sample was observed, with a range of about 23,224 to 700,000. V, J and CDR3 annotation of the TCR reads was carried out using the Decombinator software suite. To make PS versus PT1 abundance plots, every sample was subsampled to the same number of TCRs (28,000). Expanded TCRs were defined as absent before sensitization and observed at least eight times at the 2-week time point. TCRdb reran the public reads through fastp at Q25 and MiXCR, keeping productive beta chains. Identical CDR3 protein sequences are pooled into one entry, listed with their most common genes and DNA. The V and J calls, along with clone size, are taken from TCRdb and not from the paper's own processing. This sample has about 110,000 distinct CDR3 sequences in its table, and less than 45% of those were observed once. Of the sample, around 2.5% is held by the ten largest clones.

This entry belongs to a study of human T cells and chemical hapten exposure (dated by TCRdb to about 2021). Some background on the complete study: For sensitization, 2% DPC in acetone was applied to a roughly 2 cm by roughly 2 cm area of upper inner arm skin. Blood samples were taken from patients before sensitization (week 0) and then at 2, 6 and about 24 weeks after DPC sensitization. The libraries were sequenced as a pool, and the TCR yield per sample differed mostly because of small variations in library volumes within the pool. Blood for TCR sequencing was provided by twenty-nine alopecia patients at one to four time points (pre-sensitization, 2, 6 and 24 weeks). Patients additionally received weekly therapeutic DPC doses to the scalp throughout the roughly 26-week study period. Patch testing on the upper back used Finn chambers containing 0.01% DPC, with scoring done after 6 days according to International Contact Dermatitis Research Group standards. Alopecia areata with under or over 50% scalp involvement, alopecia totalis and alopecia universalis were represented in the patient cohort, which was mostly female. Peripheral blood TCR repertoire changes were tracked in vivo in alopecia patients during primary and secondary sensitization to the hapten diphenylcyclopropenone (DPC).

The sample's time point label, decoded: patch test 3, about 24 weeks after DPC sensitization. The treatment or condition label of this sample denotes: therapeutic diphenylcyclopropenone sensitization with weekly scalp DPC. At every patch-test visit, the blood draw took place before the patch test was put on. Eligible patients were aged 18 to 70, diagnosed with alopecia, deemed suitable for DPC therapy, and excluded if pregnant. Unfractionated whole blood was collected in Tempus Blood RNA tubes, and total RNA was extracted from that blood. The investigation overall reported the following: Patch test score was positively correlated with the number of PT1 expanded TCRs, with significance at thresholds 8, 16 and 32 but not at 4. After repeated subsampling, changes were observed in the strength of the expansion versus patch-test correlation and in the threshold at which the correlation became significant. The number of TCRs above 1 in 1000 frequency did not change with DPC sensitization; there was no evidence of global repertoire structure alterations. Alopecia, a presumed autoimmune disease, was present in all patients, so the immune response of the patients might differ from that of healthy individuals. Expanded TCRs formed significantly more large CDR3 similarity clusters than pre-sensitization or healthy control sets, consistent with antigen-driven responses.

The sequences come from whole blood, collected in connection with sensitization to the hapten diphenylcyclopropenone (DPC). The TCR originated in a man aged 40-55 years with alopecia areata. Some clones in this sample may be carry-over from other donors' samples.

The CDR3 region reads CASSLEGFGTEAFF. The DNA is TGTGCCAGCAGCTTAGAAGGGTTCGGGACTGAAGCTTTCTTT. The chain is encoded by TRBV7-9 joined to TRBJ1-1; no confident D gene assignment can be made. The CDR3, from cysteine to phenylalanine, totals 14 residues. Of all the DNA, just the CDR3 is kept, 42 bases in frame from base 1. CDR1 and CDR2 are read off the germline V gene (reference sequence) as SEHNR and FQNEAQ. V is pared back by 1 base and J by 5 bases, with 11 bases lying between the germline termini.